This TCR beta chain was recovered during a study of naive and memory T cell subsets. CMV status came from CD4+ T cell IFNgamma after overnight CMV lysate stimulation of fresh PBMCs. V lost 1 base, J lost 8 bases, and 8 bases lay in between. The length of the CDR3 is 12 residues. Germline V gene sequence: CDR1 MNHNY, CDR2 SVGAGI (reference sequence). This clonotype was recorded a few times. Its matching antigen is unknown. Findings of the study overall: Gini index rose across naive, CM, EM and EMRA in CD4 and CD8. Naive and memory repertoire findings lacked a ground truth for validation.

Both TRBC1 and TRBC2 were covered by a beta constant-region primer of two equimolar oligonucleotides. Ligated cDNA was amplified by four rounds of PCR with nested alpha and beta constant-region primers and SP2. MiXCR, applied by TCRdb to the UMI-ligation and nested PCR reads, yields one record per CDR3 protein. The sample has some 100,000 distinct CDR3 sequences, 6% to 7.5% seen once. The chain employs TRBV6-6 and TRBJ1-2; D uncertain. Source material: central memory CD4+ T cells from blood. This receptor was identified in a human donor in good health. The CDR3 is CASSYLGLGYTF. The CDR3 nucleotides are TGTGCCAGCAGTTACTTGGGGTTAGGCTACACCTTC.